This TCR beta chain is drawn from a study of blood T cell repertoires in COVID-19. Recovered participants had two consecutive negative NP/OP PCR tests, healthcare professional clearance, or symptom resolution. CDR1 is KGHDR, CDR2 SFDVKD, per germline. There are 17 residues in the CDR3. After removal of 3 bases from V and 3 bases from J, the junction contained 2 bases not matched to a gene. How the authors handled the data: Estimates of nucleated cell counts were drawn from the amplification of reference gene primers. Clones were read by immunoSEQ multiplex PCR, and TCRdb kept only the in-frame ones, dropping some. Clonal size and the V and J genes are those of that table, whereas D and trimming came from the DNA. In the table there are 400,000 or so clones, 85% to 90% of which are singletons.

Sequencing was done on a sample of PBMCs or T cells enriched from blood (not recorded which). The chain is built from TRBV24-1 and TRBJ2-2; 14 bases line up with TRBD2. The sequence was obtained from a man aged 25 to 45 who had recovered from COVID-19. The CDR3 loop is CATSDTGLAGDTGELFF. Written as DNA, the CDR3 is TGTGCCACCAGTGATACGGGACTAGCGGGAGACACCGGGGAGCTGTTTTTT.